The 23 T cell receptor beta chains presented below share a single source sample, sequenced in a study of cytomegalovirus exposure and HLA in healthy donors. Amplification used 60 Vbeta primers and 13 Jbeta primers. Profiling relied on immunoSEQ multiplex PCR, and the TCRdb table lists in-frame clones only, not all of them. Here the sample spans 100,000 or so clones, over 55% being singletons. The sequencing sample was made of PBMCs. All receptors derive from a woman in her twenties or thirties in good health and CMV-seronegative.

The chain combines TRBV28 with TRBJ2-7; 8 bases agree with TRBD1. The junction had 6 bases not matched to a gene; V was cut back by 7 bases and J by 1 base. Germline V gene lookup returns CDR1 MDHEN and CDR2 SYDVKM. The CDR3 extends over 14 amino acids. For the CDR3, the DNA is TGTGCCAGCACGGGCGGGACAGGATCCTACGAGCAGTACTTC. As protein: CASTGGTGSYEQYF.

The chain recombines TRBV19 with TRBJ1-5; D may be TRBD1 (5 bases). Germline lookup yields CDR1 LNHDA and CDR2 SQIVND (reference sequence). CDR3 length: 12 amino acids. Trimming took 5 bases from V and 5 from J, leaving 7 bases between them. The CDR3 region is CASSDSHQPQHF. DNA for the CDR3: TGTGCCAGTAGTGACAGTCATCAGCCCCAGCATTTT.

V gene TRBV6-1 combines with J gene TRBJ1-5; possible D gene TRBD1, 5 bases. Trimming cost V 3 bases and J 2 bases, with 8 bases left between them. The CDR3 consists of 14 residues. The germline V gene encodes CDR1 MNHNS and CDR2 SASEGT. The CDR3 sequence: CASSDVTGNQPQHF. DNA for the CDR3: TGTGCCAGCAGTGATGTGACAGGCAATCAGCCCCAGCATTTT.

CDR3 region: CASSLVIAGGIYGYTF. The CDR3 DNA sequence: TGTGCCAGCAGTTTAGTAATTGCAGGGGGGATCTATGGCTACACCTTC. The chain links TRBV27 to TRBJ1-2, with TRBD1 matching over 7 bases. This CDR3 spans 16 amino acids. Germline values: CDR1 MNHEY, CDR2 SMNVEV (reference sequence). Germline trimming cut 2 bases from V and 4 bases from J; bases unmatched to any gene: 10.

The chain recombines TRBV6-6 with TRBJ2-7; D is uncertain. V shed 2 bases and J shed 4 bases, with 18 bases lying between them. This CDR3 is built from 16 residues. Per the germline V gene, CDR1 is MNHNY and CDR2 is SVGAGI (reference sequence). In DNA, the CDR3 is TGTGCCAGCAGTTACCTTAAACTCTACCCCCCATACGAGCAGTACTTC. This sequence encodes CASSYLKLYPPYEQYF.

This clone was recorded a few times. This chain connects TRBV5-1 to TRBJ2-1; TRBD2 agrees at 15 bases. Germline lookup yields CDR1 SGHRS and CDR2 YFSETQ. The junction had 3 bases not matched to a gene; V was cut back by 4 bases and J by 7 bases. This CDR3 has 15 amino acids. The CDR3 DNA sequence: TGCGCCAGCAGCCCGGGACTAGCGGGAGGAAATGAGCAGTTCTTC. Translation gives CASSPGLAGGNEQFF.

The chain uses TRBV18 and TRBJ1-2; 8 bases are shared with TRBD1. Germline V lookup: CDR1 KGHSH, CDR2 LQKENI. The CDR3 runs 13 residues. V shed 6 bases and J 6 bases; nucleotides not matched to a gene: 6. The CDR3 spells CASSLSTGDGYTF. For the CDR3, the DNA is TGTGCCAGCTCTCTTTCGACAGGGGATGGCTACACCTTC.

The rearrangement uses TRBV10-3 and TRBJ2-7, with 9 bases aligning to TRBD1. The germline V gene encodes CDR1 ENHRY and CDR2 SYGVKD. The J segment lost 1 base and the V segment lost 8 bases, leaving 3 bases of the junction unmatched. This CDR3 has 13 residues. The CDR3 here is CAIRTGASYEQYF. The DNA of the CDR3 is TGTGCCATCCGGACAGGGGCTTCCTACGAGCAGTACTTC.

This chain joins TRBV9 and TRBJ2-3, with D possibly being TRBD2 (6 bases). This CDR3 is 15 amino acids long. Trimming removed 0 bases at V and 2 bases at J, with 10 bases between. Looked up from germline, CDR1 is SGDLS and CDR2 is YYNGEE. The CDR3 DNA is TGTGCCAGCAGCGTAGGGACTAAATTCACAGATACGCAGTATTTT. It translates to CASSVGTKFTDTQYF.

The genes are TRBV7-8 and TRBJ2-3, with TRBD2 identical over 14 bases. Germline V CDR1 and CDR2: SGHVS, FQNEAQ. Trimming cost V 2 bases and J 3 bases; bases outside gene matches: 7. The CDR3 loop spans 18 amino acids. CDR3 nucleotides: TGTGCCAGCAGCTTATCCGCGACTAGCGGGAGGGCTACAGATACGCAGTATTTT. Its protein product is CASSLSATSGRATDTQYF.

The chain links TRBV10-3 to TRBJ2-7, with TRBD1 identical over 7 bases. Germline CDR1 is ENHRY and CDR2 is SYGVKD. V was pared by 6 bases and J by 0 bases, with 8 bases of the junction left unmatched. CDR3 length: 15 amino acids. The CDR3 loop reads CAISPQGRSSYEQYF. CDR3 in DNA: TGTGCCATCAGCCCACAGGGGCGAAGCTCCTACGAGCAGTACTTC.

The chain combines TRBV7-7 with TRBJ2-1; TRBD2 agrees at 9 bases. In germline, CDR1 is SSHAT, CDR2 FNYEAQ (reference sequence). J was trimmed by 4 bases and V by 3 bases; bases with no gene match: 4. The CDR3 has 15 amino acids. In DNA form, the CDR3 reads TGTGCCAGCAGCTTGCGGCGGGAGGGGTACAATGAGCAGTTCTTC. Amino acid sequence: CASSLRREGYNEQFF.

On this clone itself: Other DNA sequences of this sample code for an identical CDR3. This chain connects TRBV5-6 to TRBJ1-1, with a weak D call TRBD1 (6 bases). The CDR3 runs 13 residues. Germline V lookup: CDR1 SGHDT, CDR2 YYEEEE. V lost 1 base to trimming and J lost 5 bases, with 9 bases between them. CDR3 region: CASSLLRGTEAFF. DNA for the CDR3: TGTGCCAGCAGCTTGTTGAGGGGGACTGAAGCTTTCTTT.

DNA of the CDR3: TGTGCCAGCAGTTTATTCTTCAATTCACCCCTCCACTTT. Translation gives CASSLFFNSPLHF. This chain uses TRBV27 with TRBJ1-6; D is unresolved. CDR1 is MNHEY, CDR2 SMNVEV, per germline (reference sequence). With 1 base removed from V and 7 bases from J, the gap between germline ends came to 5 bases. This CDR3 comprises 13 residues.

The DNA of the CDR3 is TGTGCCAGCAGTGAGACAAGAACTGGGGCCAACGTCCTGACTTTC. Translated, it gives CASSETRTGANVLTF. The chain employs TRBV28 and TRBJ2-6; D call uncertain. This CDR3 comprises 15 residues. Germline lookup yields CDR1 MDHEN and CDR2 SYDVKM. V lost 5 bases and J 2 bases, leaving 10 bases between the germline ends.

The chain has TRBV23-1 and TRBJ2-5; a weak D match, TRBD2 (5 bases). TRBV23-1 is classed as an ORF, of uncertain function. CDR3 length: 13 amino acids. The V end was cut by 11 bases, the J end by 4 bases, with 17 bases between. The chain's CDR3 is CALRGSRAETQYF. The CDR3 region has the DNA TGCGCCCTCCGGGGAAGTCGGGCAGAGACCCAGTACTTC.

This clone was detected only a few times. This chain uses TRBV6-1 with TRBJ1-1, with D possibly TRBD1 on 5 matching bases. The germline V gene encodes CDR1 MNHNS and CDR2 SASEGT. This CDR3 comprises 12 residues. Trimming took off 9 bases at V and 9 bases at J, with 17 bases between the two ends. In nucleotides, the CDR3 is TGTGCCAGTGGGACTTTCGGACAAAAAGCTTTCTTT. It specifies CASGTFGQKAFF.

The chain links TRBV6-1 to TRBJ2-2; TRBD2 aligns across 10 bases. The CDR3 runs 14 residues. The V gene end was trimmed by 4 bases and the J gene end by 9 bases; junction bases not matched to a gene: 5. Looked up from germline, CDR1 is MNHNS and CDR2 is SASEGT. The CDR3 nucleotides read TGTGCCAGCAGTGGACTAGCGGGTGGAAGGGAGCTGTTTTTT. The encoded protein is CASSGLAGGRELFF.

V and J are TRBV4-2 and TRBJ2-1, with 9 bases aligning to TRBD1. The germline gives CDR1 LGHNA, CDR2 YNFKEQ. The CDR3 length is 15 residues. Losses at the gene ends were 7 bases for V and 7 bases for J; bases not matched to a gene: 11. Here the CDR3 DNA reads TGTGCCAGCAATTCCGGGACAGGGTTTCGGAATGAGCAGTTCTTC. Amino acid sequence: CASNSGTGFRNEQFF.

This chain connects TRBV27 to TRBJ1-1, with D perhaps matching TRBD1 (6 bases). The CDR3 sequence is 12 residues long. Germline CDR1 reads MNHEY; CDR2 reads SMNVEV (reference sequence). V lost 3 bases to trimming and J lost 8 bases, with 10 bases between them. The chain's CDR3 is CASSFPGQEAFF. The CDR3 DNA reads TGTGCCAGCAGTTTTCCAGGACAGGAAGCTTTCTTT.

The DNA of the CDR3 is TGTGCCAGCAGCTTAGATCGGGGCGGGAGGCTGTACTTC. Translation gives CASSLDRGGRLYF. The chain combines TRBV11-2 with TRBJ2-7; 8 bases line up with TRBD2. Germline lookup yields CDR1 SGHAT and CDR2 FQNNGV. CDR3 size: 13 residues. Trimming removed 0 bases from V and 12 bases from J; junction bases left unmatched: 7.

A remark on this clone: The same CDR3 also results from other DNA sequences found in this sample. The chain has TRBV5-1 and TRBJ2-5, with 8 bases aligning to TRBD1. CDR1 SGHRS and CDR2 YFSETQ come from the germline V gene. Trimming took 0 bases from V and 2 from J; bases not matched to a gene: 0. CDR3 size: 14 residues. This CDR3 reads CASSLGTGQETQYF. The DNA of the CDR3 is TGCGCCAGCAGCTTGGGGACAGGGCAAGAGACCCAGTACTTC.

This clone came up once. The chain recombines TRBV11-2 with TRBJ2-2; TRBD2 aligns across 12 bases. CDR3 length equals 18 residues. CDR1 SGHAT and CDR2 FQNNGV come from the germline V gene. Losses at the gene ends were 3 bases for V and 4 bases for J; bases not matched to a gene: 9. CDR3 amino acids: CASSLLLAGGLRTGELFF. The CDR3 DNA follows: TGTGCCAGCAGCTTGTTACTAGCGGGGGGCCTCCGCACCGGGGAGCTGTTTTTT.